The 23 T cell receptor beta chains below come from one sample, sequenced in a study of early T cells in non-severe SARS-CoV-2 infection. TCRdb passed the 5' RACE reads through MiXCR, listing each CDR3 protein once. Of 30,000 to 40,000 distinct CDR3 sequences listed, over 4.5% are singletons. The sequenced sample was whole blood. The receptors here all came from an adult who was a healthcare worker with PCR-confirmed SARS-CoV-2 infection or an uninfected control (not recorded which).

At least ten counts were recorded for this clonotype. The chain links TRBV4-2 to TRBJ1-6; no clear D. This CDR3 is built from 18 residues. V was cut by 0 bases and J by 0 bases, with 12 bases left in between. Germline V gene data show CDR1 as LGHNA and CDR2 as YNFKEQ. CDR3 in amino acids: CASSQDAGRSSYNSPLHF. CDR3 nucleotide sequence: TGTGCCAGCAGCCAAGATGCAGGCCGGAGCTCCTATAATTCACCCCTCCACTTT.

About this clonotype itself: This sequence may be a read error, since a much larger clone differs from it by one base. The chain uses TRBV21-1 and TRBJ2-3. TRBV21-1 is flagged as a pseudogene. The CDR3 sequence is 18 residues long. In nucleotides, the CDR3 is TGTGCCAGCAGCACAAGTAGATGGATGCGGACCTACACAGATGCGCAGTATTTT. Its translation: CASSTSRWMRTYTDAQYF.

The chain employs TRBV9 and TRBJ2-1; 11 nucleotides match TRBD2. The ends lost 4 bases at V and 4 bases at J; junction bases unmatched: 13. CDR1 is SGDLS, CDR2 YYNGEE, per germline. This CDR3 is 18 amino acids long. The CDR3 protein is CASSTLDSGGAEYNEQFF. CDR3 sequence (DNA): TGTGCCAGCAGCACGCTGGATAGCGGGGGGGCGGAATACAATGAGCAGTTCTTC.

This clonotype showed up many times. This sequence joins TRBV28 and TRBJ2-1; D remains ambiguous. The CDR3 is 14 residues long. Trimming shortened V by 7 bases and J by 4 bases, and 14 bases separated the two germline ends. Germline V lookup: CDR1 MDHEN, CDR2 SYDVKM. CDR3 DNA: TGTGCCAGCACCCACTCGAACAATTACAATGAGCAGTTCTTC. Protein sequence: CASTHSNNYNEQFF.

The V gene is TRBV10-3, the J gene TRBJ2-3; weak D call: TRBD2 (5 bases). Looked up from germline, CDR1 is ENHRY and CDR2 is SYGVKD. The CDR3 covers 14 residues. V was clipped by 10 bases and J by 0 bases, with 14 bases between them. DNA for the CDR3: TGTGCCACCGATGAGGGTTCCAGCACAGATACGCAGTATTTT. Amino acid sequence: CATDEGSSTDTQYF.

This clonotype has a count of ten or more. The chain links TRBV7-9 to TRBJ1-1; the D gene is possibly TRBD1 (5 bases). Deletions cut 8 bases from V and 3 bases from J, with 19 bases between. This CDR3 contains 15 residues. CDR1 SEHNR and CDR2 FQNEAQ come from the germline V gene (reference sequence). CDR3 region: CASYRSGLRDTEAFF. The CDR3 coding sequence is TGTGCCAGCTATCGATCAGGGTTACGGGACACTGAAGCTTTCTTT.

The chain combines TRBV7-9 with TRBJ1-3; D unresolved. The CDR3 runs 16 residues. The germline V gene has CDR1 SEHNR and CDR2 FQNEAQ (reference sequence). Trimming pared 5 bases from V and 0 bases from J, leaving 14 bases between. CDR3 region: CASSGEGTNSGNTIYF. Here the CDR3 DNA reads TGTGCCAGCAGCGGTGAAGGAACGAACTCTGGAAACACCATATATTTT. The full variable domain, in which reference TRBV7-9 and TRBJ1-3 provide the parts outside the CDR3, is DTGVSQNPRHKITKRGQNVTFRCDPISEHNRLYWYRQTLGQGPEFLTYFQNEAQLEKSRLLSDRFSAERPKGSFSTLEIQRTEQGDSAMYLCASSGEGTNSGNTIYFGEGSWLTVV.

V and J are TRBV10-3 and TRBJ2-5; D gene uncertain. The CDR3 contains 12 residues. Trimming shortened V by 7 bases and J by 4 bases, and 10 bases separated the two germline ends. Per germline, CDR1 ENHRY and CDR2 SYGVKD. The CDR3: CAITSDRETQYF. Written as DNA, the CDR3 is TGTGCCATCACCTCGGACCGAGAGACCCAGTACTTC.

This clonotype was detected ten times or more. The chain uses TRBV18 and TRBJ2-1, with 8 positions matching TRBD1. The ends lost 4 bases at V and 4 bases at J; junction bases unmatched: 12. The germline V gene encodes CDR1 KGHSH and CDR2 LQKENI. The CDR3 contains 17 residues. The CDR3 sequence: CASSRPTRDRRYNEQFF. Here the CDR3 DNA reads TGTGCCAGCTCACGCCCCACCCGGGACAGGCGATACAATGAGCAGTTCTTC.

There are many counts of this clonotype. The rearrangement joins TRBV5-1 to TRBJ1-2, with unresolved D. From germline, CDR1 is SGHRS and CDR2 YFSETQ. V gave up 5 bases and J gave up 3 bases, with 14 bases separating them. The CDR3 is made up of 14 amino acids. CDR3 nucleotide sequence: TGCGCCAGCAGGATCCAGCCTCTTGACTATGGCTACACCTTC. Its protein product is CASRIQPLDYGYTF. Looking up the rest from reference TRBV5-1 and TRBJ1-2 gives the full variable domain: KAGVTQTPRYLIKTRGQQVTLSCSPISGHRSVSWYQQTPGQGLQFLFEYFSETQRNKGNFPGRFSGRQFSNSRSEMNVSTLELGDSALYLCASRIQPLDYGYTFGSGTRLTVV.

This clonotype was seen many times. The V call is TRBV10-1, the J call TRBJ2-7; D may be TRBD1 (6 bases). CDR1 and CDR2 from the germline V gene are WNHNN and SYGVQD (reference sequence). This CDR3 contains 16 residues. Trimming pared 6 bases from V and 3 bases from J, leaving 21 bases between. As DNA, the CDR3 is TGCGCCAGCAGCGAGGTTACAGGGAAAAGAATCTACGAGCAGTACTTC. This codes for CASSEVTGKRIYEQYF.

This clonotype showed up many times. This chain uses TRBV3-1 with TRBJ1-4, with D uncertain. Germline lookup yields CDR1 LGHDT and CDR2 YNNKEL (reference sequence). The V end was cut by 6 bases, the J end by 4 bases, with 12 bases between. The CDR3 totals 14 residues. The CDR3: CASSFRNINEKLFF. The CDR3, as DNA: TGTGCCAGCAGTTTCAGGAACATTAATGAAAAACTGTTTTTT.

This clonotype was counted at least ten times. The rearrangement uses TRBV5-1 and TRBJ2-7; tentatively, D is TRBD2 (6 bases). CDR3 length equals 13 residues. V was pared by 3 bases and J by 4 bases, with 11 bases between. Looked up from germline, CDR1 is SGHRS and CDR2 is YFSETQ. The CDR3 spells CASSSEGDYEQYF. The DNA for the CDR3 is TGCGCCAGCAGCTCGGAGGGTGATTACGAGCAGTACTTC.

The rearrangement links TRBV18 to TRBJ1-1, with a weak D call TRBD1 (6 bases). The CDR3 spans 13 residues. CDR1 is KGHSH and CDR2 is LQKENI in the germline V gene. Between the trimmed V and J ends, which lost 6 bases and 1 base, there was a span of 9 bases. The CDR3 reads CASSGQKNTEAFF. Written as DNA, the CDR3 is TGTGCCAGCTCCGGACAGAAGAACACTGAAGCTTTCTTT.

This clonotype qualifies as medium-sized. The chain links TRBV6-4 to TRBJ2-3, with D possibly matching TRBD2 (5 bases). Trimming removed 5 bases from V and 1 base from J, with 7 bases in between. Germline V CDR1 and CDR2: MRHNA, SNTAGT. This CDR3 has 13 residues. CDR3 loop: CASSPGGTDTQYF. Written as DNA, the CDR3 is TGTGCCAGCAGTCCCGGGGGCACAGATACGCAGTATTTT.

This clonotype was detected only a few times. The chain combines TRBV18 with TRBJ1-6; the match to TRBD1 covers 7 bases. The CDR3 covers 17 residues. V shed 1 base and J 7 bases; nucleotides not matched to a gene: 10. Per the germline V gene, CDR1 is KGHSH and CDR2 is LQKENI. This CDR3 reads CASSPLGTVGHNSPLHF. The CDR3 nucleotides read TGTGCCAGCTCACCACTTGGGACAGTCGGGCACAATTCACCCCTCCACTTT. The full variable domain, rest sourced from reference TRBV18 and TRBJ1-6, is NAGVMQNPRHLVRRRGQEARLRCSPMKGHSHVYWYRQLPEEGLKFMVYLQKENIIDESGMPKERFSAEFPKEGPSILRIQQVVRGDSAAYFCASSPLGTVGHNSPLHFGNGTRLTVT.

This clonotype was detected many times. The CDR3 nucleotides are TGTGCCAGCAGTTCCTTAGCCCGAGATACGCAGTATTTT. Protein sequence: CASSSLARDTQYF. The gene calls are TRBV12-3 or TRBV12-4 and TRBJ2-3; D unresolved. The V end was cut by 4 bases, the J end by 5 bases, with 10 bases between. The CDR3 runs to 13 residues.

In this sample, this clonotype turned up many times. V and J are TRBV7-2 and TRBJ2-2; a possible D gene is TRBD2 (5 bases). This CDR3 spans 15 amino acids. The V gene's germline CDR1 is SGHTA and CDR2 FQGNSA. Deletions cut 1 base from V and 4 bases from J, with 10 bases between. In DNA, the CDR3 is TGTGCCAGCAGCTTAGTTAGCGATCTCACCGGGGAGCTGTTTTTT. This gives the protein CASSLVSDLTGELFF.

There are a few counts of this clonotype. This chain uses TRBV28 with TRBJ1-4; tentative D call: TRBD1 (5 bases). V dropped 6 bases and J dropped 8 bases, with 19 bases sitting between them. Germline loops: CDR1 MDHEN, CDR2 SYDVKM. The CDR3 contains 15 residues. CDR3 sequence reads: CASSGGTLSFEKLFF. Written as DNA, the CDR3 is TGTGCCAGCAGCGGCGGGACTCTGTCTTTCGAAAAACTGTTTTTT.

The chain recombines TRBV14 with TRBJ1-1, with 8 bases matching TRBD1. The CDR3 loop spans 15 amino acids. Germline V gives CDR1 SGHDN, CDR2 FVKESK. V gave up 3 bases and J gave up 4 bases; unmatched junction bases: 7. CDR3 sequence: CASSHRTGRATEAFF. The CDR3 DNA sequence: TGTGCCAGCAGCCACCGGACAGGGCGGGCCACTGAAGCTTTCTTT.

At least ten counts were recorded for this clonotype. This chain uses TRBV20-1 with TRBJ1-4; a possible D gene is TRBD1 (5 bases). The CDR3 covers 13 residues. CDR1 DFQATT and CDR2 SNEGSKA come from the germline V gene (reference sequence). The V end was cut by 5 bases, the J end by 8 bases, with 15 bases between. The CDR3 bases are TGCAGTGCTCAAGCACCAGGGAACGAAAAACTGTTTTTT. Its protein is CSAQAPGNEKLFF.

This clonotype came up a few times. The chain combines TRBV5-1 with TRBJ1-1; tentatively, D is TRBD1 (6 bases). V gave up 0 bases and J gave up 1 base, with 10 bases separating them. CDR1 and CDR2 from the germline V gene are SGHRS and YFSETQ. The CDR3 totals 15 residues. The CDR3 region has the DNA TGCGCCAGCAGCTTGGTGGGGGGCGCGAACACTGAAGCTTTCTTT. Protein product: CASSLVGGANTEAFF.

The chain combines TRBV20-1 with TRBJ2-6; D is perhaps TRBD2 (5 bases). The germline V gene encodes CDR1 DFQATT and CDR2 SNEGSKA (reference sequence). V lost 3 bases, J lost 0 bases, and 9 bases lay in between. The CDR3 sequence is 15 residues long. This CDR3 is CSARGDNSGANVLTF. The CDR3 bases are TGCAGTGCTAGGGGAGACAACTCTGGGGCCAACGTCCTGACTTTC.